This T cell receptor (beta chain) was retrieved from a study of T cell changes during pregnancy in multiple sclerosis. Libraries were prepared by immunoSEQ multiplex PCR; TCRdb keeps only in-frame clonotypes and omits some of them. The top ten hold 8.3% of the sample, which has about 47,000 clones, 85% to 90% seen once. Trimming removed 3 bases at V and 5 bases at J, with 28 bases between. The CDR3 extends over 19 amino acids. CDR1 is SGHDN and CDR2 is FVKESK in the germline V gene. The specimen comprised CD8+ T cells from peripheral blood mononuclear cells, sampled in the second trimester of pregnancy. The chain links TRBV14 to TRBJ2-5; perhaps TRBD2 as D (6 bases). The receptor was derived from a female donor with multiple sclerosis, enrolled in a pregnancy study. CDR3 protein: CASSHSGRAVRGREETQYF. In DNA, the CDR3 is TGTGCCAGCAGCCATAGCGGCAGAGCTGTTCGGGGCCGTGAGGAGACCCAGTACTTC.